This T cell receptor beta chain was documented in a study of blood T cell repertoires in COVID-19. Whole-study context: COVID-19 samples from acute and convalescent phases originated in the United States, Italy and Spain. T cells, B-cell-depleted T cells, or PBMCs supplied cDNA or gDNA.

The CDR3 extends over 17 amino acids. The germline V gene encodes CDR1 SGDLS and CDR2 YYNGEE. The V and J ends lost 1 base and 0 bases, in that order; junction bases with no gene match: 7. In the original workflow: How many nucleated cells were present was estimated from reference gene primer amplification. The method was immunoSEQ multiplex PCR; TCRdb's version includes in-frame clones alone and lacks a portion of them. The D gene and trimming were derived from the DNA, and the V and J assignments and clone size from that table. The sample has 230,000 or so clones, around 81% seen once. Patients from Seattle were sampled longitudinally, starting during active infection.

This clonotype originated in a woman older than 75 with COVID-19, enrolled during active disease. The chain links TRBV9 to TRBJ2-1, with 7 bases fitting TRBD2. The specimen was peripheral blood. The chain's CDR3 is CASSVRGGGSSYNEQFF. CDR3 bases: TGTGCCAGCAGCGTACGGGGAGGCGGGAGCTCCTACAATGAGCAGTTCTTC.